This TCR beta chain was observed in a study of T cells in Graves' hyperthyroidism and ophthalmopathy. This CDR3 spans 18 amino acids. V shed 5 bases, J shed 3 bases, and the junction held 11 bases outside the gene matches. The germline gives CDR1 SEHNR, CDR2 FQNEAQ (reference sequence). RNA transcripts provided the source from which TCR beta CDR3 regions were amplified. HTBI primers were used for first-round RT-PCR of the TCR CDR3. MiXCR was run by TCRdb on the multiplex PCR reads, yielding one entry per CDR3 protein. The table shows 480,000 or so distinct CDR3 sequences, with around 43% occurring only once.

The rearrangement joins TRBV7-9 to TRBJ2-7, with 15 bases fitting TRBD2. This clonotype was sampled from an adult woman with Graves' disease, either hyperthyroidism or ophthalmopathy (not recorded which). Sequencing was performed on peripheral blood or thyroid tissue (not recorded which). This CDR3 reads CASSAAPGLAGGSYEQYF. As DNA, the CDR3 is TGTGCCAGCAGCGCCGCGCCGGGACTAGCGGGAGGTAGCTACGAGCAGTACTTC.